The 12 T cell receptor beta chains below come from one sample, sequenced in a study of technical replicates of blood from a handful of donors. TCRdb's copy holds only in-frame clones and misses some; the assay was immunoSEQ multiplex PCR. The profile shows some 48,000 clones, about 90% of them singletons. The sample comprised PBMCs. All receptors come from a human donor in good health. Some clones in this sample may be carry-over from other donors' samples.

This clone was counted ten times or more. The chain carries TRBV7-3 and TRBJ2-6; 7 bases align to TRBD2. V lost 1 base to trimming and J lost 2 bases; unmatched junction nucleotides: 2. The CDR3 extends over 16 amino acids. Germline CDR1 SGHTA, CDR2 FQGTGA. The CDR3 reads CASSLSAGAGANVLTF. The CDR3 nucleotides are TGTGCCAGCAGCTTAAGTGCGGGGGCTGGGGCCAACGTCCTGACTTTC.

The gene calls are TRBV18 and TRBJ1-1; 7 nucleotides line up with TRBD1. The CDR3 is 14 residues long. Germline trimming cut 3 bases from V and 3 bases from J; bases unmatched to any gene: 4. In germline, CDR1 is KGHSH, CDR2 LQKENI. Here the CDR3 DNA reads TGTGCCAGCTCACCCGGACAGGAGCACACTGAAGCTTTCTTT. Amino acid sequence: CASSPGQEHTEAFF. Complete variable domain (other parts from reference TRBV18 and TRBJ1-1): NAGVMQNPRHLVRRRGQEARLRCSPMKGHSHVYWYRQLPEEGLKFMVYLQKENIIDESGMPKERFSAEFPKEGPSILRIQQVVRGDSAAYFCASSPGQEHTEAFFGQGTRLTVV.

This chain joins TRBV19 and TRBJ2-7; possibly TRBD1 for D (5 bases). V lost 3 bases and J 5 bases, leaving 11 bases between the germline ends. CDR3 length: 13 residues. The germline CDR1 and CDR2 sequences are LNHDA and SQIVND (reference sequence). The CDR3 DNA is TGTGCCAGTAGTATCGGCAGGGCCGACGAGCAGTACTTC. It codes for CASSIGRADEQYF.

The chain is built from TRBV5-8 and TRBJ2-5; TRBD1 might be the D (6 bases). The length of the CDR3 is 13 residues. The ends were cut back, 4 bases at V and 3 bases at J, with 10 bases in the middle. Germline CDR1 reads SGHTS; CDR2 reads YDEGEE. The chain's CDR3 is CASSIGQKETQYF. The CDR3, as DNA: TGTGCCAGCAGCATCGGACAGAAAGAGACCCAGTACTTC.

This chain links TRBV2 with TRBJ2-2; D remains ambiguous. V lost 2 bases and J lost 0, with 4 bases in between. The CDR3 is 14 residues long. Per the germline V gene, CDR1 is SNHLY and CDR2 is FYNNEI. The CDR3 sequence: CASSERANTGELFF. CDR3 nucleotide sequence: TGTGCCAGCAGTGAACGAGCGAACACCGGGGAGCTGTTTTTT.

This chain links TRBV19 with TRBJ1-5; the match to TRBD1 covers 11 bases. The V and J ends lost 9 bases and 7 bases, in that order; junction bases with no gene match: 8. This CDR3 is 14 amino acids long. Per the germline V gene, CDR1 is LNHDA and CDR2 is SQIVND (reference sequence). The CDR3 nucleotides read TGTGCCAGACCGGGACAGGGGGTCCGACAGCCCCAGCATTTT. It encodes CARPGQGVRQPQHF.

The gene calls are TRBV5-1 and TRBJ2-7, with a weak D call TRBD1 (6 bases). The CDR3 is made up of 13 amino acids. Germline CDR1 reads SGHRS; CDR2 reads YFSETQ. Deletions cut 4 bases from V and 3 bases from J, with 11 bases between. The CDR3 reads CASSSQTGYEQYF. Written as DNA, the CDR3 is TGCGCCAGCAGCAGCCAGACAGGCTACGAGCAGTACTTC.

The chain links TRBV5-8 to TRBJ1-5; perhaps TRBD1 as D (6 bases). The ends were cut back, 4 bases at V and 6 bases at J, with 8 bases in the middle. This CDR3 is 12 amino acids long. Germline V gives CDR1 SGHTS, CDR2 YDEGEE. The DNA for the CDR3 is TGTGCCAGCAGCCCAGGGGTTCAGCCCCAGCATTTT. It specifies CASSPGVQPQHF.

This chain uses TRBV7-9 with TRBJ2-2, with a tentative D call TRBD1 (6 bases). This CDR3 is built from 16 residues. Per germline, CDR1 SEHNR and CDR2 FQNEAQ (reference sequence). V lost 4 bases and J 8 bases, leaving 20 bases between the germline ends. The CDR3 sequence is CASSSPWRTVVGELFF. For the CDR3, the DNA is TGTGCCAGCAGCTCCCCTTGGCGGACAGTCGTAGGGGAGCTGTTTTTT.

V and J are TRBV6-6 and TRBJ2-7; the D is unclear. CDR1 is MNHNY and CDR2 is SVGAGI in the germline V gene (reference sequence). This CDR3 has 12 residues. Deletions cut 4 bases from V and 0 bases from J, with 4 bases between. CDR3 sequence (DNA): TGTGCCAGCAGTTCGAGCTCCTACGAGCAGTACTTC. Encoded protein: CASSSSSYEQYF.

The rearrangement joins TRBV11-2 to TRBJ2-1, with 9 bases aligning to TRBD2. Germline V gives CDR1 SGHAT, CDR2 FQNNGV. Losses at the gene ends were 5 bases for V and 4 bases for J; bases not matched to a gene: 9. The CDR3 is made up of 16 amino acids. CDR3 coding DNA: TGTGCCAGCAGCCGCCTGGGGGCGGGAGGGTACAATGAGCAGTTCTTC. This translates into CASSRLGAGGYNEQFF.

V and J are TRBV4-2 and TRBJ1-4, with TRBD1 identical over 9 bases. V gave up 0 bases and J gave up 10 bases; unmatched junction bases: 9. The CDR3 is made up of 16 amino acids. Germline CDR1 reads LGHNA; CDR2 reads YNFKEQ. CDR3 sequence: CASSQDLGTGMGKLFF. The DNA of the CDR3 is TGTGCCAGCAGCCAAGATCTGGGGACAGGGATGGGAAAACTGTTTTTT.